Only a few counts were recorded for the clone carrying this T cell receptor beta chain. Antigen: not known. TCRdb itself ran the 5' RACE reads through MiXCR, one entry per CDR3 protein. Of around 480,000 distinct CDR3 sequences in the sample, 14% are singletons; the top ten hold 0.5% to 0.65%. This record comes from a study of identical twins. Study-wide results and limits: Twin-shared out-of-frame alpha sequences showed excess low generation probability.

This CDR3 is 16 amino acids long. V gave up 0 bases and J gave up 3 bases; unmatched junction bases: 4. Germline V gene sequence: CDR1 LGHDT, CDR2 YNNKEL (reference sequence). These data were also filed under a second study, of yellow fever vaccine responses in identical twins.

The chain employs TRBV3-1 and TRBJ2-1, with TRBD2 identical over 8 bases. Specimen: CD4+ T cells sorted from blood. The origin of this receptor is a young woman in good health. The CDR3 loop is CASSQDQRGLYNEQFF. The CDR3 region has the DNA TGTGCCAGCAGCCAAGATCAGCGGGGGCTCTACAATGAGCAGTTCTTC.